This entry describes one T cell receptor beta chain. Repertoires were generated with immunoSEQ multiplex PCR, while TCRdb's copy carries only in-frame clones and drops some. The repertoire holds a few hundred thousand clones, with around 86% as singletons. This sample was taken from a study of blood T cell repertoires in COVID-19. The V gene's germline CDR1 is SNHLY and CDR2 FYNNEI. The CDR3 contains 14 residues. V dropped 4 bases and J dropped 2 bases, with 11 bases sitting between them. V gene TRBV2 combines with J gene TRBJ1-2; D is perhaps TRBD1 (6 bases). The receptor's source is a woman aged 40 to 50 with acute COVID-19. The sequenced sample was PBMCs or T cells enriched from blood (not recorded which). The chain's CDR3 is CASSVQGRNYGYTF. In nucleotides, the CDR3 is TGTGCCAGCAGTGTACAGGGCAGGAACTATGGCTACACCTTC.